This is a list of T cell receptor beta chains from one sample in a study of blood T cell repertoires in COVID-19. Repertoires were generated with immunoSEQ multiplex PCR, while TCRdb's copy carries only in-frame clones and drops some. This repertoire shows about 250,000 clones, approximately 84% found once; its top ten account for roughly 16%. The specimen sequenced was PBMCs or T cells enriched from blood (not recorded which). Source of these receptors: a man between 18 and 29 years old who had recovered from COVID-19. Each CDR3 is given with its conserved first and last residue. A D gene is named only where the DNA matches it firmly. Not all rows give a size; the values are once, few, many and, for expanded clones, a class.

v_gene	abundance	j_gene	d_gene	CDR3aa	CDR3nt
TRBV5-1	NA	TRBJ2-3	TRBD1	CASSFLDRGQGDTQYF	TGCGCCAGCAGCTTCCTGGACAGGGGGCAGGGAGATACGCAGTATTTT
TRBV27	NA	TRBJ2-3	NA	CASSNSRATDTQYF	TGTGCCAGCAGCAATAGCAGAGCCACAGATACGCAGTATTTT
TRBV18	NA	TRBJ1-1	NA	CASSPGFQGRGTEAFF	TGTGCCAGCTCACCAGGGTTTCAGGGGAGGGGGACTGAAGCTTTCTTT
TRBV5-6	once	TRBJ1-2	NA	CASSPGTANYGYTF	TGTGCCAGCAGCCCCGGGACTGCTAACTATGGCTACACCTTC
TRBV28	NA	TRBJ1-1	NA	CASRGAGLSDTEAFF	TGTGCCAGCAGGGGTGCGGGACTATCGGACACTGAAGCTTTCTTT
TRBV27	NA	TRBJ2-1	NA	CASQFSLASYNEQFF	TGTGCCAGCCAGTTTTCCCTCGCCTCCTACAATGAGCAGTTCTTC
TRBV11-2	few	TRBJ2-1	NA	CASQSGLNNEQFF	TGTGCCAGCCAAAGCGGGCTAAACAATGAGCAGTTCTTC
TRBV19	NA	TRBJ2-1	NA	CASSSQAHNEQFF	TGTGCCAGTAGTTCACAGGCCCACAATGAGCAGTTCTTC
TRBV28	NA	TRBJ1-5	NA	CASIRERNQPQHF	TGTGCCAGCATCCGGGAGCGCAATCAGCCCCAGCATTTT
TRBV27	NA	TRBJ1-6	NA	CASSFREAHSPLHF	TGTGCCAGCAGTTTCCGGGAGGCTCATTCACCCCTCCACTTT
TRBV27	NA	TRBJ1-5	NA	CASRQGSYQPQHF	TGTGCCAGCAGACAGGGTAGTTATCAGCCCCAGCATTTT
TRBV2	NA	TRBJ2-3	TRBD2	CASSGLATGKDTQYF	TGTGCCAGCAGTGGACTAGCGACAGGCAAAGATACGCAGTATTTT
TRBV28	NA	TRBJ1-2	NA	CASTTGPYGYTF	TGTGCCAGCACCACAGGGCCCTATGGCTACACCTTC
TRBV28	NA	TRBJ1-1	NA	CASSSGRTEAFF	TGTGCCAGCAGTTCCGGGAGAACTGAAGCTTTCTTT
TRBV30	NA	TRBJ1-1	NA	CAWRARAKNTEAFF	TGTGCCTGGAGAGCCAGGGCAAAGAACACTGAAGCTTTCTTT
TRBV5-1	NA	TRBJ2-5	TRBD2	CASKLRTSGRNGETQYF	TGCGCCAGCAAACTCCGGACTAGCGGGAGGAACGGGGAGACCCAGTACTTC
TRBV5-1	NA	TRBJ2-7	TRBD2	CASSGGLAGGPSGEQYF	TGCGCCAGTAGCGGGGGACTAGCGGGAGGGCCCTCGGGCGAGCAGTACTTC
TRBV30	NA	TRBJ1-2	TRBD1	CAWRRTGENYGYTF	TGTGCCTGGAGGAGGACAGGGGAGAACTATGGCTACACCTTC
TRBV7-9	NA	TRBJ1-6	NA	CASSLAGVRSPLHF	TGTGCCAGCAGCTTAGCCGGGGTACGATCACCCCTCCACTTT
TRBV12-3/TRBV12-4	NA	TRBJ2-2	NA	CASSLRGPGELFF	TGTGCCAGCAGTCTCAGGGGTCCCGGGGAGCTGTTTTTT
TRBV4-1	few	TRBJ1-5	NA	CASSQGVGQTNQPQHF	TGCGCCAGCAGCCAAGGGGTGGGGCAGACTAATCAGCCCCAGCATTTT
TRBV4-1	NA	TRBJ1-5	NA	CASSHWRGNQPQHF	TGCGCCAGCAGCCATTGGCGGGGCAATCAGCCCCAGCATTTT
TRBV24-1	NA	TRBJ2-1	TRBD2	CATSDFVRGGNEQFF	TGTGCCACCAGTGATTTTGTTAGGGGAGGGAATGAGCAGTTCTTC
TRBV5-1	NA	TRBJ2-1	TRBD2	CASSPLGLAGGNEQFF	TGCGCCAGCAGCCCCCTGGGGCTAGCGGGGGGGAATGAGCAGTTCTTC
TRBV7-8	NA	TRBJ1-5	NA	CASSLEIRGGRQPQHF	TGTGCCAGCAGCTTAGAGATTAGGGGTGGGCGACAGCCCCAGCATTTT
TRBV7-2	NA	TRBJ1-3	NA	CASSLNVANTIYF	TGTGCCAGCAGCTTAAACGTAGCAAACACCATATATTTT
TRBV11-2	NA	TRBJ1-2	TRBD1	CASSIGQGYGYTF	TGTGCCAGCAGCATAGGACAGGGCTATGGCTACACCTTC
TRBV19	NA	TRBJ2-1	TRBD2	CASTTTSGGPLYNEQFF	TGTGCCAGTACCACGACTAGCGGAGGACCTCTCTACAATGAGCAGTTCTTC
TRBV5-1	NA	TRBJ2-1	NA	CASSLSFGDPRRYNEQFF	TGCGCCAGCAGCTTGTCTTTCGGAGATCCCCGACGCTACAATGAGCAGTTCTTC
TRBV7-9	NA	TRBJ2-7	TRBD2	CASRTRTSGPVEQYF	TGTGCCAGCAGGACCCGGACTAGCGGGCCGGTCGAGCAGTACTTC
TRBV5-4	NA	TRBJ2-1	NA	CASRAVDNEQFF	TGTGCCAGCAGGGCGGTGGACAATGAGCAGTTCTTC
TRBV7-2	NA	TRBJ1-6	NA	CASSLARDSYNSPLHF	TGTGCCAGCAGCTTAGCCAGGGATTCCTATAATTCACCCCTCCACTTT
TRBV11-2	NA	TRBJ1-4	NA	CASSEGVDRRNEKLFF	TGTGCCAGCAGCGAAGGCGTCGACAGACGCAATGAAAAACTGTTTTTT
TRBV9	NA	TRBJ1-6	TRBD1	CASSVGSGTDNSPLHF	TGTGCCAGCAGCGTAGGTAGCGGGACAGATAATTCACCCCTCCACTTT
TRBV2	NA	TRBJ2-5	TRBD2	CASSALAGGLETQYF	TGTGCCAGCAGCGCCCTAGCGGGGGGGCTAGAGACCCAGTACTTC
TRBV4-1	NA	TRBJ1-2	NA	CASSQGSPQSYTF	TGCGCCAGCAGCCAAGGTTCCCCCCAGAGCTACACCTTC
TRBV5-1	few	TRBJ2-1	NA	CASSRAYEGDEQFF	TGCGCCAGCAGCCGGGCGTACGAAGGGGATGAGCAGTTCTTC
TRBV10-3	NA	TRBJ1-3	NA	CAIRPDSTSGNTIYF	TGTGCCATCAGACCGGACTCCACCTCTGGAAACACCATATATTTT
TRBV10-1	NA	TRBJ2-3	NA	CASSEFTGSPDTQYF	TGCGCCAGCAGTGAGTTTACAGGGTCCCCAGATACGCAGTATTTT
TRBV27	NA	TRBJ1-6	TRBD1	CASSSTAGTDNNSPLHF	TGTGCCAGCAGTTCAACGGCCGGGACAGATAATAATTCACCCCTCCACTTT
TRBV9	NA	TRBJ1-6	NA	CASSVGGNYNSPLHF	TGTGCCAGCAGCGTAGGCGGAAATTATAATTCACCCCTCCACTTT
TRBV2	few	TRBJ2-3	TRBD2	CASSEPDFGRGGATDTQYF	TGTGCCAGCAGTGAACCCGACTTTGGACGGGGGGGAGCGACAGATACGCAGTATTTT